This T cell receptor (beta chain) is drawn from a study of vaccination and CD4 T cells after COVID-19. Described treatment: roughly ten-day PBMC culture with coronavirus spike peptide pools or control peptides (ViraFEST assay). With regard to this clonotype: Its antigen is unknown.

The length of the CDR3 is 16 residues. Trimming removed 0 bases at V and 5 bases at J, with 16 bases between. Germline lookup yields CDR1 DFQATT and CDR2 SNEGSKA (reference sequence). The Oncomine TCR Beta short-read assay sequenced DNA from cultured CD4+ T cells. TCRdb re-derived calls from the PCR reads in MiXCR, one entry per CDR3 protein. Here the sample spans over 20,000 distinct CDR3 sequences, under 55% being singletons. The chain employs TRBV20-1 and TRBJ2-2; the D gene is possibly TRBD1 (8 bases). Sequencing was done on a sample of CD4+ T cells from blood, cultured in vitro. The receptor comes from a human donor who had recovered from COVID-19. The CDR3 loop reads CSARDFGQGGTGELFF. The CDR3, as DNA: TGCAGTGCTAGAGATTTCGGACAGGGAGGGACCGGGGAGCTGTTTTTT.